This T cell receptor (beta chain) comes out of a study of blood T cell repertoires in COVID-19. Recovered status in Cohort 3 required two negative PCRs, clearance, or symptom resolution. V was clipped by 3 bases and J by 3 bases, with 24 bases between them. This CDR3 is built from 19 residues. Germline-derived CDR1 and CDR2 are SGHAT and FQNNGV. Assay used: immunoSEQ multiplex PCR; TCRdb lists only in-frame clones, some missing. The sample comprises 250,000 to 300,000 clones, roughly 90% of which are singletons, and 0.8% to 1% rests with the top ten. The chain recombines TRBV11-2 with TRBJ1-3; weak D call: TRBD1 (5 bases). Sample: PBMCs or T cells enriched from blood (not recorded which). The clonotype originates from a woman aged 25 to 39 who had recovered from COVID-19. As DNA, the CDR3 is TGTGCCAGCAGCTTTGCTGGGACTGCCACCTTTCCTCGTGGAAACACCATATATTTT. Protein product: CASSFAGTATFPRGNTIYF.